This TCR beta chain came from a study of T-cell reconstitution after alpha-beta-depleted transplantation in children. The TCRbeta library was prepared with unique molecular identifiers. Each CDR3 protein gets one entry after TCRdb re-called the PCR reads with MiXCR. The sample records 700,000 to 850,000 distinct CDR3 sequences, around 15% being singletons. The CDR3 length is 13 residues. CDR1 is SGHDT, CDR2 YYEEEE, per germline. Trimming removed 5 bases from V and 4 bases from J, with 13 bases in between. Of note for this clonotype: Its antigen is not known.

General study results and limits: Newly made T cells mostly supplied T-cell counts and diversity one year after transplant. By about two months after transplant, alpha-beta T cells reportedly arose from several hundred graft clones that had expanded. The study traced high day-60 TCRbeta diversity in some patients to surviving recipient T cells and thymic progenitors.

Sequencing used PBMCs, mostly from graft donor cells, obtained 360 days after TCRalphabeta/CD19-depleted stem cell transplant. The rearrangement joins TRBV5-6 to TRBJ2-7; D is ambiguous. This TCR came from a male patient younger than 18 who had a stem cell transplant for acute lymphoblastic leukemia, so the T cells may come from the graft donor. The CDR3 loop reads CASSLLLQYEQYF. In nucleotides, the CDR3 is TGTGCCAGCAGTCTCCTCCTACAATACGAGCAGTACTTC.